Each of the 26 T cell receptor beta chains below was sequenced from the same sample in a study of PD-1 blockade in classical Hodgkin lymphoma. Sequencing used immunoSEQ multiplex PCR; TCRdb keeps in-frame clones, though not all of them. The table has roughly 20,000 clones, around 89% seen once. The time point was: cycle 4 day 1 (C4D1), after 5 to 7 weeks of nivolumab. Each patient relapsed following autologous stem cell transplantation, and prior brentuximab vedotin exposure differed. Applied to thawed PBMCs, magnetic negative selection was the method used to isolate CD8+ T cells. The sequencing here drew on CD8+ T cells from blood, taken before the fourth cycle of nivolumab. These TCRs come from a human donor with classical Hodgkin lymphoma.

J is TRBJ1-1 and V is TRBV27; the D gene is possibly TRBD1 (5 bases). Trimming took off 2 bases at V and 4 bases at J, with 11 bases between the two ends. The length of the CDR3 is 14 residues. From germline, CDR1 is MNHEY and CDR2 SMNVEV (reference sequence). The CDR3 DNA follows: TGTGCCAGCAGTTTAGGGGGGAGAGGCACTGAAGCTTTCTTT. It is translated as CASSLGGRGTEAFF.

This clone occurred once. The chain recombines TRBV7-6 with TRBJ1-6, with D possibly matching TRBD1 (6 bases). V was trimmed by 1 base and J by 7 bases, leaving 14 bases between them. In germline, CDR1 is SGHVS, CDR2 FNYEAQ. There are 16 residues in the CDR3. The CDR3 coding sequence is TGTGCCAGCAGCTTAGTACCCGGACAGTTCAATTCACCCCTCCACTTT. It yields the protein CASSLVPGQFNSPLHF. Drawing the rest from reference TRBV7-6 and TRBJ1-6, the complete variable domain is GAGVSQSPRYKVTKRGQDVALRCDPISGHVSLYWYRQALGQGPEFLTYFNYEAQQDKSGLPNDRFSAERPEGSISTLTIQRTEQRDSAMYRCASSLVPGQFNSPLHFGNGTRLTVT.

The rearrangement links TRBV5-1 to TRBJ1-1, with D unclear. The CDR3 length is 13 residues. The ends were cut back, 5 bases at V and 6 bases at J, with 14 bases in the middle. Germline V lookup: CDR1 SGHRS, CDR2 YFSETQ. CDR3 nucleotides: TGCGCCAGCAGTTGGTCCGCAGGCGCTGAAGCTTTCTTT. Its translation: CASSWSAGAEAFF.

The chain recombines TRBV4-1 with TRBJ2-1, with TRBD2 identical over 8 bases. The V segment lost 4 bases and the J segment 6 bases; nucleotides outside the gene matches: 11. The CDR3 loop spans 16 amino acids. From germline, CDR1 is MGHRA and CDR2 YSYEKL. CDR3 amino acids: CASSPRSGTSGNEQFF. The CDR3 DNA follows: TGCGCCAGCAGCCCCAGATCAGGGACTAGTGGCAATGAGCAGTTCTTC.

The CDR3 reads CASSLYGSRRYTEAFF. CDR3 sequence (DNA): TGTGCCAGCAGCTTATATGGCAGTAGACGGTACACTGAAGCTTTCTTT. This chain connects TRBV7-8 to TRBJ1-1; D uncertain. The V and J ends lost 2 bases and 3 bases respectively, with 16 bases between them. The CDR3 contains 16 residues. Germline V gives CDR1 SGHVS, CDR2 FQNEAQ.

This rearrangement joins TRBV5-1 to TRBJ1-5; tentatively, D is TRBD1 (5 bases). Germline assignment: CDR1 SGHRS and CDR2 YFSETQ. Trimming took off 3 bases at V and 9 bases at J, with 16 bases between the two ends. This CDR3 comprises 14 residues. The CDR3 nucleotides read TGCGCCAGCAGCTCAAGGGACTTTCTATCGCCCCAGCATTTT. This codes for CASSSRDFLSPQHF.

This clone was picked up a small number of times. V usage is TRBV29-1 and J usage is TRBJ1-2; D is uncertain. This CDR3 has 11 amino acids. V was pared by 2 bases and J by 2 bases, with 3 bases between. Germline V CDR1 and CDR2: SQVTM, ANQGSEA. This CDR3 is CSVELNYGYTF. The CDR3 DNA reads as TGCAGCGTTGAACTGAACTATGGCTACACCTTC.

The rearrangement uses TRBV6-5 and TRBJ2-1; a weak D match, TRBD2 (5 bases). The CDR3 has 14 residues. Trimming removed 2 bases at V and 0 bases at J, with 5 bases between. From germline, CDR1 is MNHEY and CDR2 SVGAGI. The CDR3: CASSYGSSYNEQFF. The CDR3 DNA follows: TGTGCCAGCAGTTACGGGAGCTCCTACAATGAGCAGTTCTTC.

J is TRBJ2-7 and V is TRBV27; 11 bases are a match to TRBD2. With 8 bases clipped from V and 7 bases from J, the junction kept 13 bases outside the gene matches. This CDR3 comprises 15 residues. Germline-derived CDR1 and CDR2 are MNHEY and SMNVEV (reference sequence). The CDR3 region is CASWPIAGGGGEQYF. The CDR3 DNA sequence: TGTGCCAGCTGGCCTATAGCGGGAGGGGGCGGGGAGCAGTACTTC.

This sequence joins TRBV5-4 and TRBJ2-3, with TRBD2 matching 15 bases. Germline-derived CDR1 and CDR2 are SGHNT and YYREEE (reference sequence). The CDR3 spans 18 residues. V dropped 4 bases and J dropped 7; count of bases not matched to a gene: 13. CDR3 nucleotides: TGTGCCAGCAGCGAAGGACTAGCGGGAGGGGCGATCCGTCATACGCAGTATTTT. This encodes CASSEGLAGGAIRHTQYF.

The chain recombines TRBV5-8 with TRBJ1-5; 7 bases fit TRBD1. The V gene's germline CDR1 is SGHTS and CDR2 YDEGEE. This CDR3 has 15 amino acids. The V gene end was trimmed by 4 bases and the J gene end by 7 bases; junction bases not matched to a gene: 11. CDR3 nucleotides: TGTGCCAGCAGCGTAGTCGACAGGGAGGGACAGCCCCAGCATTTT. It encodes CASSVVDREGQPQHF.

In its sample, this clone was seen once. The rearrangement joins TRBV6-1 to TRBJ2-7; D gene ambiguous. Germline values: CDR1 MNHNS, CDR2 SASEGT. There are 16 residues in the CDR3. Trimming took off 3 bases at V and 3 bases at J, with 18 bases between the two ends. CDR3 coding DNA: TGTGCCAGCAGTGACAGTCTCGAGTCCCCATTCTACGAGCAGTACTTC. Its translation is CASSDSLESPFYEQYF.

The V gene is TRBV9, the J gene TRBJ1-2, with D uncertain. The germline V gene encodes CDR1 SGDLS and CDR2 YYNGEE. The CDR3 extends over 13 amino acids. The ends were cut back, 8 bases at V and 1 base at J, with 12 bases in the middle. In DNA, the CDR3 is TGTGCCAGTATCCGCGACATTAACTATGGCTACACCTTC. This encodes CASIRDINYGYTF. Based on the CDR3 plus reference TRBV9 and TRBJ1-2, the full variable domain is DSGVTQTPKHLITATGQRVTLRCSPRSGDLSVYWYQQSLDQGLQFLIQYYNGEERAKGNILERFSAQQFPDLHSELNLSSLELGDSALYFCASIRDINYGYTFGSGTRLTVV.

The CDR3 spells CASSYGNADTQYF. CDR3 nucleotide sequence: TGTGCCAGCAGTTACGGAAACGCAGATACGCAGTATTTT. The J gene is TRBJ2-3, the V gene TRBV6-5; no clear D. CDR3 length: 13 residues. CDR1 and CDR2 (germline): MNHEY, SVGAGI. V was cut by 2 bases and J by 4 bases, with 7 bases left in between.

The rearrangement joins TRBV27 to TRBJ2-3; D remains ambiguous. This CDR3 region has 15 residues. V was pared by 2 bases and J by 2 bases, with 11 bases between. In germline, CDR1 is MNHEY, CDR2 SMNVEV (reference sequence). CDR3 nucleotides: TGTGCCAGCAGTTTACTGAGTTACTCCACAGATACGCAGTATTTT. As protein: CASSLLSYSTDTQYF.

This chain joins TRBV4-1 and TRBJ2-6; D is perhaps TRBD2 (5 bases). Germline V gene data show CDR1 as MGHRA and CDR2 as YSYEKL. This CDR3 has 16 amino acids. V was shortened by 2 bases and J by 1 base, with 9 bases between the two germline ends. The CDR3 DNA reads as TGCGCCAGCAGCCAACCCACGGGATCTGGGGCCAACGTCCTGACTTTC. It specifies CASSQPTGSGANVLTF.

This chain links TRBV9 with TRBJ1-2; 7 bases are shared with TRBD1. CDR1 and CDR2 from the germline V gene are SGDLS and YYNGEE. CDR3 length: 13 residues. V gave up 5 bases and J gave up 6 bases; unmatched junction bases: 7. The CDR3 coding sequence is TGTGCCAGCAGGAACCGGGACAGCGATGGCTACACCTTC. Translated: CASRNRDSDGYTF.

This rearrangement joins TRBV6-6 to TRBJ2-7; D is possibly TRBD1 or TRBD2 (6 bases each). CDR1 MNHNY and CDR2 SVGAGI come from the germline V gene (reference sequence). The V gene lost 2 bases and the J gene lost 5 bases, with 16 bases spanning the gap. The CDR3 length is 15 residues. CDR3 DNA sequence: TGTGCCAGCAGTTACCCCGGACGGGGGACAAACGAGCAGTACTTC. Its translation: CASSYPGRGTNEQYF.

This rearrangement joins TRBV6-1 to TRBJ2-7, with a tentative D call TRBD2 (5 bases). Germline CDR1 is MNHNS and CDR2 is SASEGT. V was clipped by 0 bases and J by 1 base, with 19 bases between them. The CDR3 extends over 18 amino acids. CDR3 DNA sequence: TGTGCCAGCAGTGAAGCGCTTCCGGACTCCTATCTATCCTACGAGCAGTACTTC. Translation: CASSEALPDSYLSYEQYF.

The DNA of the CDR3 is TGCAGCGTTGTTGGCGTCGCGGACGGGGTATACAATGAGCAGTTCTTC. This sequence encodes CSVVGVADGVYNEQFF. The rearrangement joins TRBV29-1 to TRBJ2-1; tentatively, D is TRBD2 (5 bases). Deletions cut 4 bases from V and 4 bases from J, with 20 bases between. The CDR3 has 16 residues. The V gene's germline CDR1 is SQVTM and CDR2 ANQGSEA.

This clone was detected once. The chain employs TRBV5-4 and TRBJ2-7; 7 nucleotides agree with TRBD1. Germline CDR1 SGHNT, CDR2 YYREEE (reference sequence). The CDR3 is made up of 14 amino acids. The trim removed 4 bases at V and 0 bases at J, leaving 4 bases unmatched. The CDR3 region is CASSHRDSSYEQYF. CDR3 in DNA: TGTGCCAGCAGCCACCGGGACAGCTCCTACGAGCAGTACTTC.

The chain joins TRBV4-1 to TRBJ2-5, with TRBD1 as a possible D gene (6 bases). V lost 0 bases to trimming and J lost 0 bases, with 11 bases between them. Germline assignment: CDR1 MGHRA and CDR2 YSYEKL. The CDR3 covers 16 residues. The chain's CDR3 is CASSQDRGSYQETQYF. CDR3 bases: TGCGCCAGCAGCCAAGACAGGGGTTCGTACCAAGAGACCCAGTACTTC.

This sequence joins TRBV30 and TRBJ2-7, with D possibly TRBD2 on 6 matching bases. Trimming stripped 0 bases from V and 1 base from J, with 10 bases between. CDR1 is GTSNPN, CDR2 SVGIG, per germline (reference sequence). The CDR3 is 14 residues long. The CDR3 here is CAWSVASESYEQYF. The DNA of the CDR3 is TGTGCCTGGAGTGTGGCTAGCGAATCCTACGAGCAGTACTTC.

The genes are TRBV5-4 and TRBJ2-1; 8 positions agree with TRBD2. The germline V gene encodes CDR1 SGHNT and CDR2 YYREEE (reference sequence). V was pared by 7 bases and J by 3 bases, with 3 bases of the junction left unmatched. The CDR3 extends over 13 amino acids. CDR3 sequence reads: CASQGLDYNEQFF. The CDR3 DNA is TGTGCCAGCCAGGGACTAGACTACAATGAGCAGTTCTTC.

This chain joins TRBV9 and TRBJ1-1, with D uncertain. V dropped 4 bases and J dropped 2 bases, with 12 bases sitting between them. CDR1 and CDR2 from the germline V gene are SGDLS and YYNGEE. The CDR3 consists of 14 residues. The CDR3 protein is CASSPRDPNTEAFF. Written as DNA, the CDR3 is TGTGCCAGCAGCCCCCGGGATCCCAACACTGAAGCTTTCTTT.

The chain employs TRBV6-5 and TRBJ1-1; TRBD1 is a possible D gene (6 bases). V gave up 2 bases and J gave up 0 bases, with 13 bases separating them. The CDR3 sequence is 16 residues long. Germline V gene lookup returns CDR1 MNHEY and CDR2 SVGAGI. DNA of the CDR3: TGTGCCAGCAGTTACCGGCCAGGGGAGATGAACACTGAAGCTTTCTTT. Translating gives CASSYRPGEMNTEAFF.